This T cell receptor beta chain derives from a study of shared clonotypes between healthy human individuals (dated by TCRdb to the early 2020s). Study-level background: The cohort comprised a couple of women and a few men aged 18 to 49 years. Per donor, three plates each were used for CD4 naive and CD4 memory, two for CD8 naive, and one for CD8 memory. The study deeply sequenced blood TCR repertoires of about 5 healthy adults to estimate repertoire size and the extent of clonotype sharing between individuals. Per donor, leukapheresis produced somewhere between about 0.9 and 9.5 billion PBMCs. Libraries were prepared and TCR repertoires were sequenced by different laboratories using diverse techniques, in order to increase sequencing depth and limit assay-specific biases.

As concerns this clone: Its antigen remains undetermined. No base quality information exists; no much larger clone differs at one position.

The paper's findings and limits, for the study overall: Estimated clonotype richness was generally larger for naive than for memory subsets. Because the study included only a small number of donors, the genetic and exposure-history diversity represented was limited. About 4.5% of naive CD4, around 3.5% of naive CD8, about 2.4% of memory CD4, and approximately 0.39% of memory CD8 clonotypes were shared across a few donors. Rarefaction of sorted-subset datasets indicated incomplete sequencing despite the large sequencing depth. Sampling was restricted to blood, and TCR repertoires in tissues likely differ from the TCR repertoires found in blood. Clonotypes shared by all four sorted-subset donors showed higher generation probabilities than non-shared clonotypes. Pairwise subsampling indicated that sequencing depth was expected to affect the degree of clonotype sharing among donors.

Using the deep immunoSEQ assay, multiplex PCR amplified TCR CDR3 regions from genomic DNA. Extracted genomic DNA from each cell subset was distributed evenly across all wells of several immunoSEQ 96-well plates, and each plate was treated as a replicate. Each replicate PCR for sorted subsets received about 0.2 ug genomic DNA, equal to 30,000 or so T cell genomes. Purified libraries were quantified with a Qubit 3.0 fluorometer, sized on a Bioanalyzer 2100, and re-quantified with the KAPA Library Quantification kit. Every immunoSEQ 96-well plate was sequenced on a dedicated single-read 150-cycle Illumina NextSeq 550 flow cell. Per the source publication's procedure: The immunoSEQ output contained only junctional sequences without quality scores, so filtering could not match that applied to full-length reads. To assign V/J genes and CDR3, sequences were annotated against IMGT germline references using PyIR, a Python wrapper for IgBLAST v1.9. Reads with weak V/J assignments (E-value above 1e-6), missing CDR3, stop codons, out-of-frame junctions, or ambiguous translated residues were removed. V3J clonotypes were defined as sequences sharing an identical inferred V gene, J gene, and CDR3 amino acid sequence. To compute the percentage overlap between repertoires, the number of shared unique clonotypes was divided by the size of the smaller repertoire. RTK rarefaction, the Chao1 estimator, and Recon v2.1 estimates of unobserved clonotypes were used to assess repertoire richness. Generation probabilities were computed with OLGA for all TCRbeta clonotypes obtained by the gDNA method from several donors. TCRdb took over this immuneACCESS table, retaining in-frame rearrangements with V and J assigned. Such tables are incomplete; in checked studies, under half of the missing clones stem from an unresolved V gene, and the remainder is unexplained. V, J and clone size derive from that table, while D and trimming were established from the DNA sequence. This sample holds about 2.3 million clones; 92% were observed only once. The ten biggest clones cover roughly 0.34% of the sample.

The donors were healthy, HIV-negative adults with no recently reported acute infections or vaccinations. Every donor was a Caucasian adult living in Nashville, Tennessee, USA. CD4+ T cells were enriched by magnetic negative selection, after which naive cells were positively selected on CD45RA and the negative fraction was taken as the memory subset. Blood was obtained by leukapheresis, after which PBMCs were separated by Ficoll-Histopaque density gradient centrifugation and cryopreserved in liquid nitrogen vapor phase. Analytical flow cytometry was used to check the purity and quantity of every magnetically sorted T cell population. From each sorted fraction, genomic DNA was isolated and quantified by UV absorbance on a Nanodrop 2000c. The source material was naive CD4+ T cells from PBMCs. What this sample's cell subset or site label stands for: CD45RA+ positively selected. The sequence was obtained from a man aged 18 to 29 in good health. Some clones in this sample may be carry-over from other donors' samples.

The CDR3: CASSYKGLRNEQFF. The DNA sequence is TGTGCCAGCAGTTACAAGGGGCTGAGGAATGAGCAGTTCTTC. The chain is made from TRBV6-6 and TRBJ2-1; the best D guess is TRBD1, with 5 bases matching. The trim is 2 bases for V and 7 bases for J, with a gap of 12 bases between the germline ends. The CDR3 spans 14 residues, from the cysteine through the phenylalanine. Solely the CDR3 DNA is kept, with 42 bases framed from the first base. Looking up the germline V gene (reference sequence) yields CDR1 MNHNY and CDR2 SVGAGI.